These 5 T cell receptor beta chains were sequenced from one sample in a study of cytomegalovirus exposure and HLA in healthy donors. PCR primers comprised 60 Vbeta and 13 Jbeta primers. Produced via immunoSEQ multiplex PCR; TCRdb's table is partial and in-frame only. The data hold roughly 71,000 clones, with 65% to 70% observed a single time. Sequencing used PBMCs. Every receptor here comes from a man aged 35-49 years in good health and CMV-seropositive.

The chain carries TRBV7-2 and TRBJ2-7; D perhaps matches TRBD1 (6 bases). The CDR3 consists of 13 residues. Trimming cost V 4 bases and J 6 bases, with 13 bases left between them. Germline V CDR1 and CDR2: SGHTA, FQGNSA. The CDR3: CASSSQTGTEQYF. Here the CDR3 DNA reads TGTGCCAGCAGCTCACAAACAGGGACCGAGCAGTACTTC. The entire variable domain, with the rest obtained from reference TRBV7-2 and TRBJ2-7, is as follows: GAGVSQSPSNKVTEKGKDVELRCDPISGHTALYWYRQSLGQGLEFLIYFQGNSAPDKSGLPSDRFSAERTGGSVSTLTIQRTQQEDSAVYLCASSSQTGTEQYFGPGTRLTVT.

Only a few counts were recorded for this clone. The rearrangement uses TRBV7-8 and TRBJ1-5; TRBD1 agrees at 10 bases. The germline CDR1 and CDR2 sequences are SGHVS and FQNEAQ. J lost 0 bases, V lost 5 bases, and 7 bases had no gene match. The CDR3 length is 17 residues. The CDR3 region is CASSPGTGAYSNQPQHF. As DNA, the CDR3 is TGTGCCAGCAGCCCCGGGACAGGGGCGTATAGCAATCAGCCCCAGCATTTT. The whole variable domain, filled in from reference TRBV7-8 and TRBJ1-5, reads GAGVSQSPRYKVAKRGQDVALRCDPISGHVSLFWYQQALGQGPEFLTYFQNEAQLDKSGLPSDRFFAERPEGSVSTLKIQRTQQEDSAVYLCASSPGTGAYSNQPQHFGDGTRLSIL.

The CDR3 here is CASSLGGPYGYTF. Here the CDR3 DNA reads TGCGCCAGCAGTCTCGGCGGTCCCTATGGCTACACCTTC. The chain is built from TRBV4-3 and TRBJ1-2, with D uncertain. Looked up from germline, CDR1 is LGHNA and CDR2 is YSLEER. Trimming removed 6 bases at V and 4 bases at J, with 12 bases between. The CDR3 runs 13 residues.

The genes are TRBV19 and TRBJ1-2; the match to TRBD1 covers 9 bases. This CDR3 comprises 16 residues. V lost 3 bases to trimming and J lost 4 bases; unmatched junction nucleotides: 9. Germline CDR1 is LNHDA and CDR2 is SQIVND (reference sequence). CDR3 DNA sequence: TGTGCCAGTAGTATTTCGGGACAGGGAAAGAGCTATGGCTACACCTTC. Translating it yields CASSISGQGKSYGYTF.

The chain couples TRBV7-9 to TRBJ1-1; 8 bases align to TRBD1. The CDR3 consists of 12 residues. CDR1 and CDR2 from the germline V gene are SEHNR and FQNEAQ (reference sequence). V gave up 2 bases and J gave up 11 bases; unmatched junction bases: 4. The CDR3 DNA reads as TGTGCCAGCAGCTTACCGGACAGGGCGGCTTTCTTT. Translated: CASSLPDRAAFF.